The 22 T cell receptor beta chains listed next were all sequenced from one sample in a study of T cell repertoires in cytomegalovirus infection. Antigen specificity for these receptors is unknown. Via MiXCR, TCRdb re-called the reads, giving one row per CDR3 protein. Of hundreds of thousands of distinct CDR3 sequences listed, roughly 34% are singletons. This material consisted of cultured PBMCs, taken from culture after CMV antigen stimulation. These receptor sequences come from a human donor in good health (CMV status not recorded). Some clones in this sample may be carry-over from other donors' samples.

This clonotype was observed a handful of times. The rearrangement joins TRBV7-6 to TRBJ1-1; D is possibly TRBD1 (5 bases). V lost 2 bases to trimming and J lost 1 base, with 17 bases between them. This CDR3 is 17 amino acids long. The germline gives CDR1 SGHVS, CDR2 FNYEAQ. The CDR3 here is CASSLQDGDGRNTEAFF. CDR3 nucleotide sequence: TGTGCCAGCAGCTTACAGGACGGGGACGGGAGGAACACTGAAGCTTTCTTT.

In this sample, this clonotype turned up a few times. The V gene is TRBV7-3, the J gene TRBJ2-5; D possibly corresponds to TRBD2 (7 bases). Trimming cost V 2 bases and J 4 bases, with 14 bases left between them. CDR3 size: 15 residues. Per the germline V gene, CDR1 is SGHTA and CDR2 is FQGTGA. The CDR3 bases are TGTGCCAGCAGCTTACAAGTGGGAGGGGGAGAGACCCAGTACTTC. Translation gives CASSLQVGGGETQYF.

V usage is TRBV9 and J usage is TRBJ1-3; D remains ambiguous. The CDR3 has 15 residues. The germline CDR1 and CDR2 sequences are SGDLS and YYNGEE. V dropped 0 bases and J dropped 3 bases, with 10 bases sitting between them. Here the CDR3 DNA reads TGTGCCAGCAGCGTAGATGAGGGCTTTGGAAACACCATATATTTT. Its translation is CASSVDEGFGNTIYF.

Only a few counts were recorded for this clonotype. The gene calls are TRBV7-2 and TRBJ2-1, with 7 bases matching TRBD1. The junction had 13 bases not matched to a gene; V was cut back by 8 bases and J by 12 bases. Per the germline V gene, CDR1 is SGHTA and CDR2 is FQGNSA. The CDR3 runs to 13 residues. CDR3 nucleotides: TGTGCCAGCCACAGGGGCATGGGGCGATCGCAGTTCTTC. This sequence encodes CASHRGMGRSQFF.

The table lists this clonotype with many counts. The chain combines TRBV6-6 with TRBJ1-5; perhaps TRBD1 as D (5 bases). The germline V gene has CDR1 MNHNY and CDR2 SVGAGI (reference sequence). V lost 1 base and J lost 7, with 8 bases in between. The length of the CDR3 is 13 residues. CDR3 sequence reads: CASSYLGDQPQHF. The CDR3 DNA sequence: TGTGCCAGCAGTTACTTAGGGGACCAGCCCCAGCATTTT.

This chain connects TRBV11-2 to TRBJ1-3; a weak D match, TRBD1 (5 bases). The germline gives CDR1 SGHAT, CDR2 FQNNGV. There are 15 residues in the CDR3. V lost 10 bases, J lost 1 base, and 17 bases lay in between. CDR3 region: CATFARDPSGNTIYF. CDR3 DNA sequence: TGTGCCACCTTTGCGAGGGACCCATCTGGAAACACCATATATTTT.

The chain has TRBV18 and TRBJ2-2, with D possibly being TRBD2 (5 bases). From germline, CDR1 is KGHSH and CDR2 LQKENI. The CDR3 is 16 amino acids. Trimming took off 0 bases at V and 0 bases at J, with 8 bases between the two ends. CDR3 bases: TGTGCCAGCTCACCACCGGGGAGAACGAACACCGGGGAGCTGTTTTTT. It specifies CASSPPGRTNTGELFF.

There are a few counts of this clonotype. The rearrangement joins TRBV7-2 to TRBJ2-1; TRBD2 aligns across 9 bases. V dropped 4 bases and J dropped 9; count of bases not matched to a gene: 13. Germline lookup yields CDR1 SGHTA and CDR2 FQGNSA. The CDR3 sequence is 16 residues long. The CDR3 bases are TGTGCCAGCAGCTCTTCGAGGGGTAGCGGGAGCGGTGAGCAGTTCTTC. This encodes CASSSSRGSGSGEQFF. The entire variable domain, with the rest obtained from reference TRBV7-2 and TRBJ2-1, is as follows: GAGVSQSPSNKVTEKGKDVELRCDPISGHTALYWYRQSLGQGLEFLIYFQGNSAPDKSGLPSDRFSAERTGGSVSTLTIQRTQQEDSAVYLCASSSSRGSGSGEQFFGPGTRLTVL.

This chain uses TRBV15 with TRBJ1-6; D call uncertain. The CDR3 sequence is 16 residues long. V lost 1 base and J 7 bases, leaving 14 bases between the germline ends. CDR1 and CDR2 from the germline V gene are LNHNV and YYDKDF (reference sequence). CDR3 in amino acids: CATSRARGQLNSPLHF. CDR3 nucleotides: TGTGCCACCAGCAGAGCACGCGGGCAGCTAAATTCACCCCTCCACTTT.

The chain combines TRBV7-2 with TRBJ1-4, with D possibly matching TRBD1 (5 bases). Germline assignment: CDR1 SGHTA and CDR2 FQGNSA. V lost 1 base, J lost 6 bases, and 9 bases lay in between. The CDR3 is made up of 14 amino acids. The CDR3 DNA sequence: TGTGCCAGCAGCTTAGAGCAGGGCTATGAAAAACTGTTTTTT. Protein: CASSLEQGYEKLFF.

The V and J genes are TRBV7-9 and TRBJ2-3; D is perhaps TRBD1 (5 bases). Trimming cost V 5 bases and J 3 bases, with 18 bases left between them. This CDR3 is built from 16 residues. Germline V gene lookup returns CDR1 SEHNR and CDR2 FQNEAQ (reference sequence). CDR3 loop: CASSPRQGSTTDTQYF. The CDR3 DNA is TGTGCCAGCAGCCCAAGGCAGGGCAGTACTACAGATACGCAGTATTTT.

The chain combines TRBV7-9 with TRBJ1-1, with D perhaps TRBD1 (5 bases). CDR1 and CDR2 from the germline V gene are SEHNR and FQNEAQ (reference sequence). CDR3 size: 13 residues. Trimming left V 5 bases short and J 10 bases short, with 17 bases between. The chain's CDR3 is CASSRDLLRPAFF. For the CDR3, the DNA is TGTGCCAGCAGCCGGGACCTCCTCCGTCCAGCTTTCTTT.

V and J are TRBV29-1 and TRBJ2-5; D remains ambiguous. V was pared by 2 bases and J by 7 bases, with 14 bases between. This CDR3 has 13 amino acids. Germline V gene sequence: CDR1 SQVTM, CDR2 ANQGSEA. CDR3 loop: CSVEPLIQTTQYF. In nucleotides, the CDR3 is TGCAGCGTTGAACCCCTGATCCAGACGACCCAGTACTTC.

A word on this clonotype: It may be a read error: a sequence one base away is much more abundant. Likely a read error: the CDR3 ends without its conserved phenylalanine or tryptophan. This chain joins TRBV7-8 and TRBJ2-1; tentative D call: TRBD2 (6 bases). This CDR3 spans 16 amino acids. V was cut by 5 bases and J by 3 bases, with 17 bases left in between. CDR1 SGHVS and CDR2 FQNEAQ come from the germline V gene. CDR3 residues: CASSPRSLAHYNEQFL. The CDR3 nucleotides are TGTGCCAGCAGCCCCAGGTCGCTAGCGCACTACAATGAGCAGTTCCTC.

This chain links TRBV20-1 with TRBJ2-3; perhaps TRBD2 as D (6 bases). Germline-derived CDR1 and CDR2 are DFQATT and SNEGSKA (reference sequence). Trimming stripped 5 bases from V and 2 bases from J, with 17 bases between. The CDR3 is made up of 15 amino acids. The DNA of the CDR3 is TGCAGTGCTGAAGAGGCGGGGCATAACACAGATACGCAGTATTTT. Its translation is CSAEEAGHNTDTQYF.

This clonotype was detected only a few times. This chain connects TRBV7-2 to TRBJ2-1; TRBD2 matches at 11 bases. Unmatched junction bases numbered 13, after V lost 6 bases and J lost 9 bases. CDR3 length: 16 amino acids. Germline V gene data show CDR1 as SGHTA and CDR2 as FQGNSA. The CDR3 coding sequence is TGTGCCAGCAGTCTGGCGGGACTAGCGGTCTCCGGTGAGCAGTTCTTC. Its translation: CASSLAGLAVSGEQFF.

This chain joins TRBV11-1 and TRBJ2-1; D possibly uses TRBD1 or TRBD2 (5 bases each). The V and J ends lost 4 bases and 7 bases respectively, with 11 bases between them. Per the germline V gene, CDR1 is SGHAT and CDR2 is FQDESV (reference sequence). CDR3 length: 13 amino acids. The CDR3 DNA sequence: TGTGCCAGCAGCTACTTTTGGGGGAATGAGCAGTTCTTC. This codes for CASSYFWGNEQFF.

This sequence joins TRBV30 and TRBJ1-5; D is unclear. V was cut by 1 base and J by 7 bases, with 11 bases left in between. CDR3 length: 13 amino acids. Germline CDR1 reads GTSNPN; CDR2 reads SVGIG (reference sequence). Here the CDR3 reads CAWSAMGGQPQHF. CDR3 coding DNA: TGTGCCTGGAGTGCGATGGGAGGCCAGCCCCAGCATTTT.

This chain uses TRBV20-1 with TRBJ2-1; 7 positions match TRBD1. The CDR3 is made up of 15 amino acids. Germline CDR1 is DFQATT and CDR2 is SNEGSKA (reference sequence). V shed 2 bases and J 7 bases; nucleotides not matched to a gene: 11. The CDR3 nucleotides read TGCAGTGCTAGATCGGACAGGCCTAGAGGGAATGAGCAGTTCTTC. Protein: CSARSDRPRGNEQFF.

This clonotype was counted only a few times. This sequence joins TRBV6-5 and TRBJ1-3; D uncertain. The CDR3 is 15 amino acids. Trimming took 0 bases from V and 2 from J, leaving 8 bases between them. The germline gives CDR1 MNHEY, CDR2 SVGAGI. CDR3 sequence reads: CASSYSLGPGNTIYF. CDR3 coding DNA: TGTGCCAGCAGTTACTCTCTAGGGCCTGGAAACACCATATATTTT.

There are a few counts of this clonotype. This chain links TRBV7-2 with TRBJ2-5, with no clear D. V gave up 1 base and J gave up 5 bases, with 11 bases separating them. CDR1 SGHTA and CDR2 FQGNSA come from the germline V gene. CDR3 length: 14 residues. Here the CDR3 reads CASSLVLSKETQYF. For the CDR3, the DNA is TGTGCCAGCAGCTTAGTACTTAGTAAGGAGACCCAGTACTTC. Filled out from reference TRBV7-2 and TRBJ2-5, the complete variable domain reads GAGVSQSPSNKVTEKGKDVELRCDPISGHTALYWYRQSLGQGLEFLIYFQGNSAPDKSGLPSDRFSAERTGGSVSTLTIQRTQQEDSAVYLCASSLVLSKETQYFGPGTRLLVL.

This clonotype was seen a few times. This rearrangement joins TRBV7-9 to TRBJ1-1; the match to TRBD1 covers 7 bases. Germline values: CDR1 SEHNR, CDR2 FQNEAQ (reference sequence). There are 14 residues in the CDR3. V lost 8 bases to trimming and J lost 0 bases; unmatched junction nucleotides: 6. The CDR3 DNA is TGTGCCAGCCTCGAGGGACAGCTGAACACTGAAGCTTTCTTT. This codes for CASLEGQLNTEAFF. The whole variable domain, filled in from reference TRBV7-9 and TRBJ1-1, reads DTGVSQNPRHKITKRGQNVTFRCDPISEHNRLYWYRQTLGQGPEFLTYFQNEAQLEKSRLLSDRFSAERPKGSFSTLEIQRTEQGDSAMYLCASLEGQLNTEAFFGQGTRLTVV.